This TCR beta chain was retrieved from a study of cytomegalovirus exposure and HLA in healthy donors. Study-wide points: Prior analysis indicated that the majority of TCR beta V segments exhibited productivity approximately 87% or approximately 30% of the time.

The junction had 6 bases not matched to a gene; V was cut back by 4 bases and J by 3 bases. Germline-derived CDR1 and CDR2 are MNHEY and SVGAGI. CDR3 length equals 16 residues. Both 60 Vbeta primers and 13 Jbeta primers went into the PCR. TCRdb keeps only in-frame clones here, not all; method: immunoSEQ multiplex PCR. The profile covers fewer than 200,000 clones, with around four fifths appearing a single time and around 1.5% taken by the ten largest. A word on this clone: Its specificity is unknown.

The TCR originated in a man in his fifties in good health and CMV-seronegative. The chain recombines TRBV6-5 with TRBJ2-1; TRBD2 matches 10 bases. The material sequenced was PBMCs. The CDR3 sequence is CASSLSSGSIYNEQFF. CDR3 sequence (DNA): TGTGCCAGCAGTTTGTCTAGCGGGAGTATCTACAATGAGCAGTTCTTC.